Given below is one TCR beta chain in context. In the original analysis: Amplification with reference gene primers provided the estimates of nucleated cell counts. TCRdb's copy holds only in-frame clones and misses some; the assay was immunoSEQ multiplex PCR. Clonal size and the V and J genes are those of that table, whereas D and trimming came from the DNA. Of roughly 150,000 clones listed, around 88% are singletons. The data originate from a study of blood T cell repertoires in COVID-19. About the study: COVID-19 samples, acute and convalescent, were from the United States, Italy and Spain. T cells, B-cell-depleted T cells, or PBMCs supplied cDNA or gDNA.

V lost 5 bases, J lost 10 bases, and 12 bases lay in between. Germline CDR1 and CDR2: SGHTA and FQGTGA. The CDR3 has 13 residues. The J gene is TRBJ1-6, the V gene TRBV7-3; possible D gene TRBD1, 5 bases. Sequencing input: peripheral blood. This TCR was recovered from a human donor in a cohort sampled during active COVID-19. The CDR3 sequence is CASSQGRGSPLHF. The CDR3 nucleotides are TGTGCCAGCAGCCAGGGAAGAGGCTCACCCCTCCACTTT. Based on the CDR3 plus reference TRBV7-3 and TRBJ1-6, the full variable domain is GAGVSQTPSNKVTEKGKYVELRCDPISGHTALYWYRQSLGQGPEFLIYFQGTGAADDSGLPNDRFFAVRPEGSVSTLKIQRTERGDSAVYLCASSQGRGSPLHFGNGTRLTVT.